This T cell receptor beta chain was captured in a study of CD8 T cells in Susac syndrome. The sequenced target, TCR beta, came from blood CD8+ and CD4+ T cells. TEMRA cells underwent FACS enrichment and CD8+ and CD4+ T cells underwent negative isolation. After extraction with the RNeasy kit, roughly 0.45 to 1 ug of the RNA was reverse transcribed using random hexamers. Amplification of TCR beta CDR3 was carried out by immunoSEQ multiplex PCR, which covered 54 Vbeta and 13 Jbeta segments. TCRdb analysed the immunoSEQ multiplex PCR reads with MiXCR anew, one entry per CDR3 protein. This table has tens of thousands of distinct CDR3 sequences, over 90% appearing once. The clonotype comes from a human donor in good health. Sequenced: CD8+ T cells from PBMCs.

The CDR3 DNA reads as TGTGCCTGGGAACCTCGATGGCAAAGCACTGAAGCTTTCTTT. Encoded protein: CAWEPRWQSTEAFF. The chain carries TRBV30 and TRBJ1-1; D gene ambiguous. Trimming removed 5 bases at V and 4 bases at J, with 17 bases between. The CDR3 length is 14 residues. Germline-derived CDR1 and CDR2 are GTSNPN and SVGIG (reference sequence).